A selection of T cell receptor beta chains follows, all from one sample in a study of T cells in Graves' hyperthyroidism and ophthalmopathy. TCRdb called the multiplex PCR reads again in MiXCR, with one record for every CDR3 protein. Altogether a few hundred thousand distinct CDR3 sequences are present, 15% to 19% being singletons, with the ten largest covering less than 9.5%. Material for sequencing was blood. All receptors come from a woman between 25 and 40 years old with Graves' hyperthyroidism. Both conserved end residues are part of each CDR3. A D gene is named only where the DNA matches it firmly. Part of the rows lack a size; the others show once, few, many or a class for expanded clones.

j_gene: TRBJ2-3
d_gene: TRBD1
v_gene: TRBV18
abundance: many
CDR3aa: CASTERTGVSTDTQYF
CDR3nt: TGTGCCAGCACAGAGAGGACAGGGGTTAGCACAGATACGCAGTATTTT

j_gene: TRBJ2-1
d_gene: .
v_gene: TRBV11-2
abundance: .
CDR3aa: CASSPQRGTPVLRALF
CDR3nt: .

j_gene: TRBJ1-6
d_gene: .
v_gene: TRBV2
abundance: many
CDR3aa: CASSVDGNSPLHF
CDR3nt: TGTGCCAGCAGTGTTGATGGGAATTCACCCCTCCACTTT

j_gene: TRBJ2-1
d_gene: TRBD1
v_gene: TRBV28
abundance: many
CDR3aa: CASSRPDRHLYNEQFF
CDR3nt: TGTGCCAGCAGTCGTCCGGACAGGCACCTTTACAATGAGCAGTTCTTC

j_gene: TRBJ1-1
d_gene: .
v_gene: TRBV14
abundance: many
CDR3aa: CASSRFGGSPVNTEAFF
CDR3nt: TGTGCCAGCAGCCGTTTTGGTGGCAGCCCGGTGAACACTGAAGCTTTCTTT

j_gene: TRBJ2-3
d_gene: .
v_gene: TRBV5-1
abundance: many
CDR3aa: CASSLERITDTQYF
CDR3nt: TGCGCCAGCAGCTTGGAACGTATCACAGATACGCAGTATTTT

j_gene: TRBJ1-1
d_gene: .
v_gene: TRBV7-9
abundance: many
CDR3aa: CASSLDQGSREAFF
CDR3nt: TGTGCCAGCAGCTTGGATCAGGGGTCACGCGAAGCTTTCTTT

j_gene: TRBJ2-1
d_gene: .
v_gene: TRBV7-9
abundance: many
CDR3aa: CASSLVRGTHNEQFF
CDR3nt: TGTGCCAGCAGCTTAGTCAGGGGCACACACAATGAGCAGTTCTTC

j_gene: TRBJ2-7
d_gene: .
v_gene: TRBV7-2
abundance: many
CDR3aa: CASSFYRGPIQYEQYF
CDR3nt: TGTGCCAGCAGCTTCTATCGGGGGCCTATCCAATACGAGCAGTACTTC

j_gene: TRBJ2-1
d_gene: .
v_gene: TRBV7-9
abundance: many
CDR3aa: CASSSAQSRNEQFF
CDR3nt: TGTGCCAGCAGCTCGGCCCAGTCGAGGAATGAGCAGTTCTTC

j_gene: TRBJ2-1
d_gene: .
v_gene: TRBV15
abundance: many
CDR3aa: CATSREQGSSYNEQFF
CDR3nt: TGTGCCACCAGCAGAGAGCAGGGGAGCTCCTACAATGAGCAGTTCTTC

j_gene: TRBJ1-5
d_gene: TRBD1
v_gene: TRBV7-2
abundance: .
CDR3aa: CASSSGTGVGQPQHF
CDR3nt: TGTGCCAGCAGCTCAGGGACAGGGGTGGGGCAGCCCCAGCATTTT

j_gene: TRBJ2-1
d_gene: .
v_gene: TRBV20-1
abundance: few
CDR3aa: CSARATGYSRRGGYNEQFF
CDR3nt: TGCAGTGCTAGAGCAACAGGGTATTCACGAAGGGGGGGCTACAATGAGCAGTTCTTC

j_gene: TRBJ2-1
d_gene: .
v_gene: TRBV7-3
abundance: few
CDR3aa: CASSSPAGSEQFF
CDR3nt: TGTGCCAGCAGCTCCCCGGCGGGCTCCGAGCAGTTCTTC

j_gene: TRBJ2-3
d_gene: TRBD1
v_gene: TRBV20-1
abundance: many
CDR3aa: CSATELRDRVTDTQYF
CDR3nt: TGCAGTGCTACCGAACTCCGGGACAGGGTCACGGATACGCAGTATTTT

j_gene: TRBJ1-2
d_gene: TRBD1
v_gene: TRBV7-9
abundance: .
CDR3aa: CASSLGTGGANYGYTF
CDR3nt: TGTGCCAGCAGCTTAGGGACAGGGGGTGCTAACTATGGCTACACCTTC

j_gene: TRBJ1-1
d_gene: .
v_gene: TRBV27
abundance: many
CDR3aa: CASSFGGMNTEAFF
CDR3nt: TGCGCCAGCAGCTTTGGTGGGATGAACACTGAAGCTTTCTTT

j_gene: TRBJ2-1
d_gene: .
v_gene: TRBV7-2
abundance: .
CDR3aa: CASSHEQTRLGEQFF
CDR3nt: TGTGCCAGCAGCCATGAACAAACTAGGTTGGGTGAGCAGTTCTTC

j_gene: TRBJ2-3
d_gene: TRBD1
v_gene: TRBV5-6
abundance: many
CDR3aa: CASSFAGGIADTQYF
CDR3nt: TGTGCCAGCAGCTTCGCAGGGGGCATCGCAGATACGCAGTATTTT

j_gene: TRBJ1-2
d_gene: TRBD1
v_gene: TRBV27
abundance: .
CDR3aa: CASSFKGAGSYGYTF
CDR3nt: TGTGCCAGCAGTTTTAAGGGGGCGGGGAGCTATGGCTACACCTTC

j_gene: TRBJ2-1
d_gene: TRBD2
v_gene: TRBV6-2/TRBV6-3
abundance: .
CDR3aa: CASSYFRVAGGTNEQFF
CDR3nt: TGTGCCAGCAGTTACTTTAGAGTGGCGGGAGGGACCAATGAGCAGTTCTTC

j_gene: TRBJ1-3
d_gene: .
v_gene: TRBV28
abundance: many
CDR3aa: CASSLPSNGNTIYF
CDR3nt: TGTGCCAGCAGTTTACCGTCAAATGGAAACACCATATATTTT

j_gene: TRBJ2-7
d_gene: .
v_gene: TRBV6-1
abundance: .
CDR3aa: CASNRGYPSTHEQYF
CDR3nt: TGTGCCAGCAACCGGGGGTATCCTAGCACCCACGAGCAGTACTTC

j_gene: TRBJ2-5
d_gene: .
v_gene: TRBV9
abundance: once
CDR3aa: CARSVRDKQGETQYF
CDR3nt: TGTGCCAGGAGCGTCCGGGACAAACAAGGAGAGACCCAGTACTTC

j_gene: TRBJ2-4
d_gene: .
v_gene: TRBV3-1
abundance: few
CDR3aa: CASSQSIAVTAKNIQYF
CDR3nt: TGTGCCAGCAGCCAGTCCATAGCGGTTACGGCCAAAAACATTCAGTACTTC

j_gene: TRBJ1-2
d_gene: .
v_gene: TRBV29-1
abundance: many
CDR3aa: CSVEGRGYGYTF
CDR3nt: TGCAGCGTTGAAGGTCGGGGTTATGGCTACACCTTC

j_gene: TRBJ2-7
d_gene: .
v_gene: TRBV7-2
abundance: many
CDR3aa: CASSVQQGREQYF
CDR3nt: TGTGCCAGCAGCGTTCAACAGGGCCGCGAGCAGTACTTC

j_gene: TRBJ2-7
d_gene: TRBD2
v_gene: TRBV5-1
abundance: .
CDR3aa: CASSLEIAGGGNEQYF
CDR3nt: TGCGCCAGCAGTTTAGAAATAGCGGGAGGGGGAAACGAGCAGTACTTC

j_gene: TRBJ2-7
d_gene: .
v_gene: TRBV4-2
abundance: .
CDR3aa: CASSQAGNGYEQYF
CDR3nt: TGTGCCAGCAGCCAAGCGGGAAACGGCTACGAGCAGTACTTC

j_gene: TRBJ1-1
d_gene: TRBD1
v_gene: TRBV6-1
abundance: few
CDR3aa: CASKQLGQGAEAFF
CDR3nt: TGTGCCAGCAAACAACTGGGACAGGGTGCTGAAGCTTTCTTT

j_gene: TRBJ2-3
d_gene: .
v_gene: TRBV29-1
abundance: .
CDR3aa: CSVHLGGLGDTQYF
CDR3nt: TGCAGCGTTCATTTGGGGGGCCTTGGGGATACGCAGTATTTT

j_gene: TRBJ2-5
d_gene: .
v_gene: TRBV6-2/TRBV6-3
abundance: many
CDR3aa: CASSRYSRETQYF
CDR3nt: TGTGCCAGCAGTCGCTACAGTCGAGAGACCCAGTACTTC

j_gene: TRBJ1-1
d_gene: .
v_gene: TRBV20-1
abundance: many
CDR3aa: CSARRVEENTEAFF
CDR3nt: TGCAGTGCTAGAAGGGTCGAAGAGAACACTGAAGCTTTCTTT

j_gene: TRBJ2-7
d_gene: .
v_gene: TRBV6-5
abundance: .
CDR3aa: CASSYGLRSRADEQYF
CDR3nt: TGTGCCAGCAGTTACGGGTTACGAAGCAGAGCCGACGAGCAGTACTTC

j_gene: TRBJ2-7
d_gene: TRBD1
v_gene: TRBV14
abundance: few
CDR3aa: CASSQVRRQGSYEQYF
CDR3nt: TGTGCCAGCAGCCAAGTTCGGCGACAGGGGTCCTACGAGCAGTACTTC

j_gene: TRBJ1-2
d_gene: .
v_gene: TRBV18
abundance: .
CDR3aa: CASSPPPGGGYGYTF
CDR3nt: TGTGCCAGCTCACCACCCCCCGGGGGGGGCTATGGCTACACCTTC

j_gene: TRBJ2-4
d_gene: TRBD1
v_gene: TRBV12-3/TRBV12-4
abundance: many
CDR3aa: CASRQSGQGVENIQYF
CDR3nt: TGTGCCAGCAGACAATCGGGACAGGGGGTCGAAAACATTCAGTACTTC

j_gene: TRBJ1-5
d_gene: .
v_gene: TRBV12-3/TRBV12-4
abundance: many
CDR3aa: CASRSDSNQPQHF
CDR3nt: TGTGCCAGCAGGTCAGATAGCAATCAGCCCCAGCATTTT

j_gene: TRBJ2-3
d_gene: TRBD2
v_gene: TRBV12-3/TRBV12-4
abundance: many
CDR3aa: CASSLDASGSTDTQYF
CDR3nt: TGTGCCAGCAGTTTAGACGCTAGCGGGAGCACAGATACGCAGTATTTT

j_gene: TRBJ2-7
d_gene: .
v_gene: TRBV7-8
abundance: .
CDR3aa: CASSLRGGDYEQYF
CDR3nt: TGTGCCAGCAGCCTTCGAGGGGGTGACTACGAGCAGTACTTC

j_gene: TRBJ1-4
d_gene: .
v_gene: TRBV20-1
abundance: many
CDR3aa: CSARWGANEKLFF
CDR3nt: TGCAGTGCTAGATGGGGGGCTAATGAAAAACTGTTTTTT

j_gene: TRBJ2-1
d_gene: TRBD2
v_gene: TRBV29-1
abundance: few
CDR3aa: CSGQIWGLAGGFEQFF
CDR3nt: TGCAGCGGACAAATTTGGGGACTAGCGGGAGGGTTTGAGCAGTTCTTC

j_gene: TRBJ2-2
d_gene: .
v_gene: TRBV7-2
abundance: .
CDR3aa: CASSRGTPVTGELFF
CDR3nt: TGTGCCAGCAGCCGCGGGACTCCGGTCACCGGGGAGCTGTTTTTT

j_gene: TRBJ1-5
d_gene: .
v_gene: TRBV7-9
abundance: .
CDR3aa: CASSAGGEQPQHF
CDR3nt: TGTGCCAGCAGCGCCGGGGGAGAACAGCCCCAGCATTTT

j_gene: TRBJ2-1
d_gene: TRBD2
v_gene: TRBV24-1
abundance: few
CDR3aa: CATSDSRLADYNEQFF
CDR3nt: TGTGCCACCAGTGATTCACGACTAGCGGACTACAATGAGCAGTTCTTC

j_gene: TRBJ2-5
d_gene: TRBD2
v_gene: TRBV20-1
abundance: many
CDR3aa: CSATWTSGEGDQYF
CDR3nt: TGCAGTGCCACGTGGACTAGCGGCGAGGGGGACCAGTACTTC

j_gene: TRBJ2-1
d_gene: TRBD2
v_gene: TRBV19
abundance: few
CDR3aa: CASSTGLAGVSEQFF
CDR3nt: TGTGCCAGTAGTACGGGACTAGCGGGAGTCAGCGAGCAGTTCTTC

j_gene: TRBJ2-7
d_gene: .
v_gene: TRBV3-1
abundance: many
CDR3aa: CASSLPGARGYEQYF
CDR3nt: TGTGCCAGCAGCCTACCCGGCGCTCGGGGATACGAGCAGTACTTC

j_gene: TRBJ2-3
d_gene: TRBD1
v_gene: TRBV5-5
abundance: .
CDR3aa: CASRYGTGRAEGTQYF
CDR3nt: TGTGCCAGCAGGTACGGGACAGGCAGAGCCGAGGGTACGCAGTATTTT

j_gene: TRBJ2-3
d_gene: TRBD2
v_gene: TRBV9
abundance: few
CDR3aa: CASSVASGTADTQYF
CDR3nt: TGTGCCAGCAGCGTAGCTAGCGGGACGGCAGATACGCAGTATTTT

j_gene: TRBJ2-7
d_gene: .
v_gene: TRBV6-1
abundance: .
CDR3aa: CASSEAGAYSYEQYF
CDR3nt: TGTGCCAGCAGTGAAGCAGGCGCCTACTCCTACGAGCAGTACTTC

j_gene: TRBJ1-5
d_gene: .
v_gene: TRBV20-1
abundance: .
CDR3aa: CSARQVSSNQPQHF
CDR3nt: TGCAGTGCTAGACAGGTTTCTAGCAATCAGCCCCAGCATTTT

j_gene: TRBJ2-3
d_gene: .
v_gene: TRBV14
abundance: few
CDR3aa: CASSQFVGVDTQYF
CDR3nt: TGTGCCAGCAGCCAATTTGTTGGGGTTGATACGCAGTATTTT

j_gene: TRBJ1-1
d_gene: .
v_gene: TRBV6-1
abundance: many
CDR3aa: CASRRYRVEGTEAFF
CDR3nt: TGTGCCAGCAGGAGGTACAGGGTCGAGGGGACTGAAGCTTTCTTT

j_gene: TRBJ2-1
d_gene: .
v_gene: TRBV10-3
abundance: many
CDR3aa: CAISEEGPSSYNEQFF
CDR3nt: TGTGCCATCAGTGAAGAGGGCCCGAGCTCCTACAATGAGCAGTTCTTC